Sequencing of this TCR beta chain was carried out in a study of OX40 agonist ivuxolimab in advanced cancers. This CDR3 spans 18 amino acids. V lost 0 bases to trimming and J lost 2 bases, with 20 bases between them. Per germline, CDR1 SGDLS and CDR2 YYNGEE. TCRdb's copy holds only in-frame clones and misses some; the assay was immunoSEQ multiplex PCR. The sample holds fewer than 85,000 clones, approximately 90% seen once. J is TRBJ2-5 and V is TRBV9; TRBD2 might be the D (6 bases). The material sequenced was CD4+ or CD8+ T cells sorted from blood, taken in a trial of the OX40 agonist ivuxolimab. The sequence was collected from an adult with an advanced solid tumor such as melanoma, head and neck, liver or kidney cancer. The CDR3 DNA sequence: TGTGCCAGCAGCGTAGCACCCCTGGGGGGAGCGGCACAAGAGACCCAGTACTTC. Translation gives CASSVAPLGGAAQETQYF.